This T cell receptor (beta chain) was retrieved from a study of blood T cell repertoires in COVID-19. Across the study: T cells, B-cell-depleted T cells, or PBMCs supplied cDNA or gDNA.

The CDR3 spans 17 residues. V lost 6 bases to trimming and J lost 1 base, with 19 bases between them. Germline V gene lookup returns CDR1 MDHEN and CDR2 SYDVKM. Under the authors' procedure: By means of reference gene primer amplification, nucleated cell counts were estimated. The method was immunoSEQ multiplex PCR; TCRdb's version includes in-frame clones alone and lacks a portion of them. V and J calls and clone size are copied from that table; D and trimming were computed from the DNA. The sample contains over 400,000 clones, approximately 85% of which appear only once. This chain joins TRBV28 and TRBJ1-3; D is possibly TRBD1 (6 bases). The clonotype was recovered from a human donor in a cohort sampled during active COVID-19. Input material: peripheral blood. DNA of the CDR3: TGTGCCAGCAGCCCTCCACAGGGCAGAGAATCTGGAAACACCATATATTTT. Translating gives CASSPPQGRESGNTIYF. Based on the CDR3 plus reference TRBV28 and TRBJ1-3, the full variable domain is DVKVTQSSRYLVKRTGEKVFLECVQDMDHENMFWYRQDPGLGLRLIYFSYDVKMKEKGDIPEGYSVSREKKERFSLILESASTNQTSMYLCASSPPQGRESGNTIYFGEGSWLTVV.